Listed below are T cell receptor beta chains from one sample, sequenced in a study of shared clonotypes between healthy human individuals. TCRdb keeps only in-frame clones here, not all; method: immunoSEQ multiplex PCR. The data show about 490,000 clones, less than 80% seen once. Input material: PBMCs. The receptors here all came from a woman in her 40s in good health. Some clones in this sample may be carry-over from other donors' samples. The conserved cysteine and the conserved F or W are not part of the CDR3 here. A D gene is named only where the DNA matches it firmly.

j_call	v_call	d_call	cdr3_aa
TRBJ2-5	TRBV2	.	ASSVGGQETQY
TRBJ2-3	TRBV4-3	TRBD2	ASSQDWASGRLNTQY
TRBJ2-3	TRBV4-2	.	ASSQDDQSTDTQY
TRBJ2-1	TRBV30	TRBD2	AWSAVAGGSNEQF
TRBJ2-3	TRBV7-2	.	ASSLTGLRSDTQY
TRBJ2-2	TRBV5-1	.	ASSLERPTGELF
TRBJ2-6	TRBV4-3	.	ASSQQPGTGLPGANVLT
TRBJ2-7	TRBV19	.	ASSIGRGSSYEQY
TRBJ2-3	TRBV7-9	.	ASSSQTGAVTDTQY
TRBJ1-3	TRBV25-1	.	ASSELGAIGNTIY
TRBJ2-5	TRBV11-2	.	ASSHSGTYQETQY
TRBJ2-7	TRBV19	.	ASSIGVRRRAGEQY
TRBJ2-1	TRBV6-6	.	ASRSGVVDNEQF
TRBJ2-1	TRBV7-9	.	ASSSRLSNEQF
TRBJ2-7	TRBV18	.	ASSPVRGTYEQY
TRBJ1-5	TRBV30	.	AWDRDSNQPQH
TRBJ1-2	TRBV28	.	ASSFGPGEFGYT
TRBJ2-5	TRBV10-3	.	AILSGETQY
TRBJ1-2	TRBV18	.	ASSPPGGGALGYGYT
TRBJ2-2	TRBV27	TRBD1	ASSSGTVLGELF